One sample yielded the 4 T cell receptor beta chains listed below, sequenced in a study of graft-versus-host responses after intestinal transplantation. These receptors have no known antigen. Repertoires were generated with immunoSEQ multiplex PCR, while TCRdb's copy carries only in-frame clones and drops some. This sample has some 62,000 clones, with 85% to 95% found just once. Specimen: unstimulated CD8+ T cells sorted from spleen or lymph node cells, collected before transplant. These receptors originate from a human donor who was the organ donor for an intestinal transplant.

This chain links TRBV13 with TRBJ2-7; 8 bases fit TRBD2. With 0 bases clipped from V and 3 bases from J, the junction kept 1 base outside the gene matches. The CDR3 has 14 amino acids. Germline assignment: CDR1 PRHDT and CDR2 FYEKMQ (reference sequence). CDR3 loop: CASSLGGRVYEQYF. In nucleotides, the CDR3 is TGTGCCAGCAGCTTAGGCGGGAGGGTCTACGAGCAGTACTTC.

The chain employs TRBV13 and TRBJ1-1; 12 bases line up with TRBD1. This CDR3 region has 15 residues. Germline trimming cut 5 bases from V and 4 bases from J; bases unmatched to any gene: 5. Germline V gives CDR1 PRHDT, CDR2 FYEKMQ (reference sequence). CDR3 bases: TGTGCCAGCAGCGCGGGACAGGGGGCGGTCACTGAAGCTTTCTTT. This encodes CASSAGQGAVTEAFF.

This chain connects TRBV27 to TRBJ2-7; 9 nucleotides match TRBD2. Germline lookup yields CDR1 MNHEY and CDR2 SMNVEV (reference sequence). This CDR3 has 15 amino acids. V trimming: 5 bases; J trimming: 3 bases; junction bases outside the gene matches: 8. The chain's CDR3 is CASSHGTSRNYEQYF. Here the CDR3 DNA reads TGTGCCAGCAGTCACGGGACTAGCCGGAACTACGAGCAGTACTTC.

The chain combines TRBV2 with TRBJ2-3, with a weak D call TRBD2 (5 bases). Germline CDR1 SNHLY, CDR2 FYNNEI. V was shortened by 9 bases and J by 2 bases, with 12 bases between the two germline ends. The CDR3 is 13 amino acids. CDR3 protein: CARTSGNTDTQYF. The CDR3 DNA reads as TGTGCCAGGACATCGGGGAACACAGATACGCAGTATTTT.